Listed below are T cell receptor beta chains from one sample, sequenced in a study of shared clonotypes between healthy human individuals. Clones were read by immunoSEQ multiplex PCR, and TCRdb kept only the in-frame ones, dropping some. There are roughly 2.5 million clones in the sample; around 90% occur only once, and around 0.14% lies in the top ten. The source material was naive CD4+ T cells sorted from blood. These receptors all come from a man in his late teens or twenties in good health. Each CDR3 is given with its conserved first and last residue. D genes are given only for firm matches.

J gene	V gene	D gene	CDR3 protein
TRBJ2-7	TRBV18	.	CASSQGRVPYEQYF
TRBJ1-6	TRBV19	.	CASSMGPGTEYNSPLHF
TRBJ2-1	TRBV6-5	.	CASSYGAASEQFF
TRBJ2-1	TRBV27	.	CASSLWGDNEQFF
TRBJ2-3	TRBV10-3	.	CAISVTADSSTDTQYF
TRBJ2-5	TRBV5-1	TRBD2	CASVPSGRLQETQYF
TRBJ2-1	TRBV5-1	TRBD2	CASSLGLAGVSNEQFF
TRBJ2-3	TRBV18	TRBD1	CASSPRGSTDTQYF
TRBJ2-5	TRBV7-9	.	CASSVGDTLETQYF
TRBJ1-5	TRBV19	.	CASSISRDQPQHF
TRBJ2-7	TRBV10-3	.	CAISATEFYEQYF
TRBJ2-1	TRBV28	.	CASSSHTEQFF
TRBJ2-2	TRBV11-3	.	CASSLDSVGHQNTGELFF
TRBJ1-5	TRBV11-2	.	CASSPETGYSNQPQHF
TRBJ2-1	TRBV4-3	.	CASSQEGTNNEQFF
TRBJ2-1	TRBV7-9	.	CASSFGGSYNEQFF
TRBJ2-6	TRBV18	.	CASSPIFTVSGANVLTF
TRBJ2-7	TRBV28	.	CASSLGTDYSYEQYF